The 18 T cell receptor beta chains below all came from one sample that was sequenced in a study of T-cell memory formation after mild COVID-19. MiXCR, run by TCRdb on the 5' RACE reads, gives a single entry per CDR3 protein. The sample includes about 560,000 distinct CDR3 sequences, 20% to 25% of them seen just once. Sequencing was done on a sample of PBMCs or a T cell subset sorted from them (not recorded which). The receptors were gathered from an adult woman who had mild COVID-19 (a few samples of this study predate the infection). Cell type and time point are not known.

This clonotype occurred a few times. This chain's CDR3 is CALTPFPGGNQPQHF. CDR3 DNA sequence: TGTGCCTTAACCCCTTTCCCAGGGGGCAATCAGCCCCAGCATTTT. V is TRBV30 and J is TRBJ1-5, with D possibly matching TRBD1 (6 bases). Germline CDR1 reads GTSNPN; CDR2 reads SVGIG (reference sequence). This CDR3 comprises 15 residues. Deletions cut 7 bases from V and 2 bases from J, with 18 bases between. The full variable domain, with the rest looked up from reference TRBV30 and TRBJ1-5, is SQTIHQWPATLVQPVGSPLSLECTVEGTSNPNLYWYRQAAGRGLQLLFYSVGIGQISSEVPQNLSASRPQDRQFILSSKKLLLSDSGFYLCALTPFPGGNQPQHFGDGTRLSIL.

Only a few counts were recorded for this clonotype. The chain carries TRBV20-1 and TRBJ1-2; maybe TRBD1 (5 bases). Germline assignment: CDR1 DFQATT and CDR2 SNEGSKA (reference sequence). The germline V and J ends were trimmed by 0 bases and 3 bases, with 11 bases remaining between them. The CDR3 totals 14 residues. CDR3 region: CSARETGGDYGYTF. CDR3 sequence (DNA): TGCAGTGCTAGAGAAACAGGTGGGGACTATGGCTACACCTTC.

The genes are TRBV6-1 and TRBJ2-1; possible D gene TRBD2, 5 bases. Trimming shortened V by 5 bases and J by 3 bases, and 14 bases separated the two germline ends. The CDR3 runs 15 residues. CDR1 is MNHNS and CDR2 is SASEGT in the germline V gene. CDR3 loop: CASSPRGSLYNEQFF. For the CDR3, the DNA is TGTGCCAGCAGTCCCCGAGGGAGCCTCTACAATGAGCAGTTCTTC.

This clonotype came up many times. The rearrangement joins TRBV6-2 or TRBV6-3 to TRBJ2-1, with 7 bases lining up with TRBD2. The V gene's germline CDR1 is MNHEY and CDR2 SVGEGT. The CDR3 runs 15 residues. V dropped 3 bases and J dropped 2; count of bases not matched to a gene: 4. The chain's CDR3 is CASSYDAGAYNEQFF. The CDR3 DNA follows: TGTGCCAGCAGTTATGATGCGGGGGCCTACAATGAGCAGTTCTTC.

In this sample, this clonotype turned up many times. The chain combines TRBV9 with TRBJ2-5; 7 bases match TRBD2. V shed 3 bases and J 7 bases; nucleotides not matched to a gene: 6. Looked up from germline, CDR1 is SGDLS and CDR2 is YYNGEE. CDR3 length: 13 amino acids. The CDR3 region has the DNA TGTGCCAGCAGCGACTCAACGGGGGGGACCCAGTACTTC. Translated: CASSDSTGGTQYF.

Points on this clonotype: Sequence at one end of the junction differs from germline and may be a read error. The chain is built from TRBV9 and TRBJ1-1; a possible D gene is TRBD1 (5 bases). The CDR3 runs to 14 residues. Germline lookup yields CDR1 SGDLS and CDR2 YYNGEE. CDR3 region: CASSPPLSRGPIIF. DNA for the CDR3: TGTGCCAGCAGCCCACCCCTCTCTCGGGGCCCGATAATCTTT.

This clonotype has only a few counts. This chain uses TRBV18 with TRBJ2-1; the match to TRBD2 covers 7 bases. Germline values: CDR1 KGHSH, CDR2 LQKENI. CDR3 size: 16 residues. Germline trimming cut 1 base from V and 5 bases from J; bases unmatched to any gene: 8. In DNA, the CDR3 is TGTGCCAGCTCACCACGGCTGTCACGGGGGGACAATGAGCAGTTCTTC. Protein: CASSPRLSRGDNEQFF.

This clonotype showed up just a few times. The V call is TRBV15, the J call TRBJ1-2; D is unclear. The germline V gene encodes CDR1 LNHNV and CDR2 YYDKDF (reference sequence). The CDR3 has 13 amino acids. Trimming cost V 0 bases and J 9 bases, with 11 bases left between them. The DNA for the CDR3 is TGTGCCACCAGCAGAGATCTTGTCGAGCGCTACACCTTC. This encodes CATSRDLVERYTF.

The table lists this clonotype with a few counts. The chain uses TRBV7-6 and TRBJ2-7; the D is unclear. The CDR3 extends over 14 amino acids. V shed 6 bases and J shed 1 base, with 13 bases lying between them. Germline-derived CDR1 and CDR2 are SGHVS and FNYEAQ. The CDR3 spells CASSPMAGSYEQYF. CDR3 DNA sequence: TGTGCCAGCAGTCCCATGGCCGGTTCCTACGAGCAGTACTTC.

The V gene is TRBV6-6, the J gene TRBJ1-1, with 9 positions matching TRBD1. The germline gives CDR1 MNHNY, CDR2 SVGAGI (reference sequence). The CDR3 contains 11 residues. Germline trimming cut 6 bases from V and 10 bases from J; bases unmatched to any gene: 3. The CDR3 DNA sequence: TGTGCCAGCAGCAACAGGGGGCCAGCTTTCTTT. It translates to CASSNRGPAFF.

The chain carries TRBV3-1 and TRBJ2-3; D is undetermined. This CDR3 spans 11 amino acids. Germline CDR1 reads LGHDT; CDR2 reads YNNKEL (reference sequence). V was shortened by 0 bases and J by 11 bases, with 6 bases between the two germline ends. The CDR3 loop reads CASSQESLQYF. The CDR3 DNA is TGTGCCAGCAGCCAAGAATCACTGCAGTATTTT.

This clonotype was seen a handful of times. This sequence joins TRBV24-1 and TRBJ2-5, with 10 bases that match TRBD2. Trimming took 5 bases from V and 5 from J; bases not matched to a gene: 7. The CDR3 consists of 15 residues. Germline-derived CDR1 and CDR2 are KGHDR and SFDVKD. The CDR3, as DNA: TGTGCCACCAGTGTCCTACTAGCGGGATCCGAGACCCAGTACTTC. This translates into CATSVLLAGSETQYF.

A few counts support this clonotype. Here the CDR3 DNA reads TGCGCCAGCAGCCCACGGCCCCTCGGTGGCTACACCTTC. It encodes CASSPRPLGGYTF. The chain has TRBV5-1 and TRBJ1-2; D is ambiguous. The V end lost 4 bases, the J end lost 7 bases, and 14 bases lay between the germline ends. Germline CDR1 is SGHRS and CDR2 is YFSETQ. This CDR3 has 13 amino acids.

The genes are TRBV5-5 and TRBJ1-2; D possibly corresponds to TRBD1 (6 bases). There are 15 residues in the CDR3. The V end lost 0 bases, the J end lost 6 bases, and 15 bases lay between the germline ends. Germline V gives CDR1 SGHKS, CDR2 YYEKEE (reference sequence). CDR3 residues: CASSLVRGSMDGYTF. Written as DNA, the CDR3 is TGTGCCAGCAGCTTGGTCAGGGGTAGTATGGATGGCTACACCTTC.

This clonotype was seen more than once but under ten times. This rearrangement joins TRBV12-5 to TRBJ2-5; no reliable D call. The CDR3 runs to 13 residues. CDR1 and CDR2 (germline): LGHNT, FRNRAP. V gave up 3 bases and J gave up 1 base, with 6 bases separating them. The CDR3 protein is CASGLGFQETQYF. The CDR3 DNA reads as TGTGCTAGTGGTTTAGGGTTCCAAGAGACCCAGTACTTC.

This rearrangement joins TRBV11-2 to TRBJ2-5; 8 bases agree with TRBD1. Germline lookup yields CDR1 SGHAT and CDR2 FQNNGV. J was trimmed by 2 bases and V by 10 bases; bases with no gene match: 3. The CDR3 spans 12 residues. CDR3 DNA: TGTGCCACCCACAGGGGGCAAGAGACCCAGTACTTC. Its translation is CATHRGQETQYF.

This clonotype came up many times. The chain carries TRBV7-2 and TRBJ1-1, with D perhaps TRBD1 (5 bases). CDR1 and CDR2 from the germline V gene are SGHTA and FQGNSA. The V end lost 1 base, the J end lost 1 base, and 7 bases lay between the germline ends. The CDR3 length is 14 residues. CDR3 amino acids: CASSLGGANTEAFF. The CDR3 bases are TGTGCCAGCAGCTTAGGGGGCGCGAACACTGAAGCTTTCTTT.

This clonotype has a handful of counts. The V call is TRBV5-1, the J call TRBJ2-1, with 7 nucleotides matching TRBD1. V was clipped by 0 bases and J by 2 bases; unmatched bases: 8. CDR1 is SGHRS and CDR2 is YFSETQ in the germline V gene. This CDR3 has 17 residues. The CDR3 bases are TGCGCCAGCAGCTTGGAAGGCAGGGGGTCCACCTACAATGAGCAGTTCTTC. It is translated as CASSLEGRGSTYNEQFF.